This is a list of T cell receptor beta chains from one sample in a study of human T cells and chemical hapten exposure. Using its own MiXCR run on the RACE reads, TCRdb lists one record per CDR3 protein. This table has approximately 28,000 distinct CDR3 sequences, 8% to 10% appearing once. The sequenced sample was whole blood, obtained in connection with sensitization to the hapten diphenylcyclopropenone (DPC). The source of these receptors is a man younger than 45 with alopecia areata. Some clones in this sample may be carry-over from other donors' samples. CDR3s include the opening cysteine and the closing phenylalanine or tryptophan. A D gene is named only where the DNA matches it firmly. Clone size, where shown, is once, few, many, or a class for clones that have expanded.

D gene	V gene	J gene	clone size	CDR3 protein	CDR3 DNA
TRBD1	TRBV27	TRBJ1-6	few	CASSPKAGQLNSPLHF	TGTGCCAGCAGCCCAAAGGCGGGACAGCTAAATTCACCCCTCCACTTT
TRBD2	TRBV10-1	TRBJ2-1	medium-sized	CASSDRTSATNNEQFF	TGCGCCAGCAGTGATAGAACTAGCGCAACCAACAATGAGCAGTTCTTC
.	TRBV2	TRBJ1-1	many	CASMGEHMNTEAFF	TGTGCCAGCATGGGGGAACACATGAACACTGAAGCTTTCTTT
.	TRBV20-1	TRBJ1-2	many	CSAERGLNYGYTF	TGCAGTGCCGAAAGGGGACTTAACTATGGCTACACCTTC
TRBD2	TRBV11-3	TRBJ2-4	many	CASSLGGRAGLAENIQYF	TGTGCCAGCAGCTTAGGCGGACGGGCCGGACTAGCTGAAAACATTCAGTACTTC
.	TRBV29-1	TRBJ2-7	few	CSVDVGLNHYEQYF	TGCAGCGTTGATGTGGGGCTGAACCACTACGAGCAGTACTTC
TRBD2	TRBV6-6	TRBJ2-2	many	CASSLRTSGDPRELFF	TGTGCCAGCAGCCTACGGACTAGCGGGGACCCCCGGGAGCTGTTTTTT
.	TRBV7-6	TRBJ1-1	many	CASSRTYNTEAFF	TGTGCCAGCAGCCGGACCTACAACACTGAAGCTTTCTTT
.	TRBV12-3/TRBV12-4	TRBJ2-5	many	CASSLRSGQETQYF	TGTGCCAGCAGTCTAAGGTCGGGACAAGAGACCCAGTACTTC
TRBD2	TRBV4-2	TRBJ2-1	.	CASSLSSGGNEQFF	TGTGCCAGTTCACTTAGTTCGGGGGGGAATGAGCAGTTCTTC
TRBD1	TRBV5-1	TRBJ1-2	many	CASSSEMTGGDGYTF	TGCGCCAGCAGCTCGGAGATGACAGGGGGCGATGGCTACACCTTC
.	TRBV20-1	TRBJ2-5	few	CSASESLGDQETQYF	TGCAGTGCCTCTGAGTCCCTAGGGGACCAAGAGACCCAGTACTTC
TRBD1	TRBV6-5	TRBJ2-2	few	CASTIFGTGNTGELFF	TGTGCCAGCACCATCTTCGGGACAGGGAACACCGGGGAGCTGTTTTTT
TRBD1	TRBV11-3	TRBJ2-5	many	CASKGDRGKETQYF	TGTGCCAGCAAAGGGGACAGGGGGAAAGAGACCCAGTACTTC
.	TRBV7-2	TRBJ1-3	many	CATAEVTGNTIYF	TGTGCCACCGCCGAGGTTACTGGAAACACCATATATTTT
TRBD1	TRBV6-1	TRBJ1-1	many	CASSDRDRGMNTEAFF	TGTGCCAGCAGTGACCGGGACAGGGGCATGAACACTGAAGCTTTCTTT
TRBD1	TRBV11-2	TRBJ2-7	.	CASSAGTGGLPSYEQYF	TGTGCCAGCAGCGCCGGGACAGGGGGCCTCCCCTCCTACGAGCAGTACTTC
.	TRBV20-1	TRBJ2-2	.	CSARDHDTGELFF	TGCAGTGCTAGAGATCACGACACCGGGGAGCTGTTTTTT
.	TRBV6-2/TRBV6-3	TRBJ1-2	many	CASSYVPGPPRGDGYTF	TGTGCCAGCAGTTACGTTCCGGGCCCTCCTAGAGGAGATGGCTACACCTTC
TRBD2	TRBV20-1	TRBJ2-1	many	CSALGLAGDHSYNEQFF	TGCAGTGCCCTGGGACTAGCGGGGGACCACTCCTACAATGAGCAGTTCTTC
.	TRBV27	TRBJ2-5	few	CASSKQETQYF	TGTGCCAGCAGCAAACAAGAGACCCAGTACTTC
TRBD2	TRBV2	TRBJ2-2	.	CASSEALPDAGGGELFF	TGTGCCAGCAGTGAAGCGCTTCCGGATGCGGGAGGCGGGGAGCTGTTTTTT
TRBD1	TRBV6-2/TRBV6-3	TRBJ1-1	few	CASSSPPGQGGTLNTEAFF	TGTGCCAGCAGTTCCCCGCCTGGACAGGGGGGAACTCTGAACACTGAAGCTTTCTTT
.	TRBV7-6	TRBJ1-5	.	CASSLGEGNQPQHF	TGTGCCAGCAGCTTAGGCGAGGGCAATCAGCCCCAGCATTTT